This T cell receptor beta chain is from a study of PD-1 blockade in classical Hodgkin lymphoma. General study results and limits: Reports described newly diagnosed patients as having lower baseline TCR diversity than healthy donors.

The CDR3 spans 15 residues. Germline V gene sequence: CDR1 SGHRS, CDR2 YFSETQ. Trimming stripped 0 bases from V and 2 bases from J, with 10 bases between. Of note for this clone: Its target is unknown. This CDR3 is also generated by other DNA sequences in the sample.

The repertoire was sequenced with immunoSEQ multiplex PCR; TCRdb's copy has only in-frame clones and lacks some. The sample has some 70,000 clones, about 93% seen once. Time point noted: newly diagnosed, previously untreated cHL patient sample. It was PBMCs in newly diagnosed, untreated classical Hodgkin lymphoma that served as comparison. The source is a human donor with classical Hodgkin lymphoma. The material sequenced was peripheral blood mononuclear cells (PBMCs). The rearrangement links TRBV5-1 to TRBJ2-3, with D perhaps matching TRBD2 (5 bases). Here the CDR3 reads CASSLAGGYTDTQYF. CDR3 nucleotides: TGCGCCAGCAGCTTGGCCGGCGGGTACACAGATACGCAGTATTTT.